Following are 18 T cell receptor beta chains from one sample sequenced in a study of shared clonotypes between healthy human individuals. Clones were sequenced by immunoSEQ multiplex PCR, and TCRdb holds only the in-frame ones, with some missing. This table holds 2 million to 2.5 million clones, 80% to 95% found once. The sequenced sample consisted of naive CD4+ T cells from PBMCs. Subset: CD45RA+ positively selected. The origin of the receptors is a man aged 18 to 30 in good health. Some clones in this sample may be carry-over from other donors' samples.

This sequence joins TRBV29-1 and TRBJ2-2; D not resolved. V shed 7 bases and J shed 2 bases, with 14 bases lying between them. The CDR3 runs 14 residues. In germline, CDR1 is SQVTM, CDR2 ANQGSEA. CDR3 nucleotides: TGCAGCGCCCAGAGCTGGTTAAACACCGGGGAGCTGTTTTTT. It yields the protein CSAQSWLNTGELFF.

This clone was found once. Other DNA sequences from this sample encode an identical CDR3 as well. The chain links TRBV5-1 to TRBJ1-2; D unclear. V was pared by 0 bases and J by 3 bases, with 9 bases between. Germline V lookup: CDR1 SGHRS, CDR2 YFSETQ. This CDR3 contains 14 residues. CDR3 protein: CASSLGPGDYGYTF. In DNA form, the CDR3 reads TGCGCCAGCAGCTTGGGTCCAGGAGACTATGGCTACACCTTC.

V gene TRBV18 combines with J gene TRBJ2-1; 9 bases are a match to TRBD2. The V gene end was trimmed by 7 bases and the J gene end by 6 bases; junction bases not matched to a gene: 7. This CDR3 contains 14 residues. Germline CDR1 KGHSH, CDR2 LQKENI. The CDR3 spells CASLLAGGPNEQFF. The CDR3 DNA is TGTGCCAGCTTACTAGCGGGCGGACCCAATGAGCAGTTCTTC.

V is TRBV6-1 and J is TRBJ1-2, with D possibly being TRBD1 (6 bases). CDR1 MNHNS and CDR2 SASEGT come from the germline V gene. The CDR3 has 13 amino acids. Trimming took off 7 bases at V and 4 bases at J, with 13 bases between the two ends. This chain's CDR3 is CASKREQGYGYTF. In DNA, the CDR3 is TGTGCCAGCAAGAGAGAACAGGGCTATGGCTACACCTTC.

CDR3 residues: CASTRGRASSYEQYF. The DNA of the CDR3 is TGTGCCAGCACAAGGGGGAGGGCTAGCTCCTACGAGCAGTACTTC. This chain connects TRBV5-6 to TRBJ2-7; perhaps TRBD2 as D (7 bases). V was cut by 6 bases and J by 0 bases, with 16 bases left in between. The CDR3 has 15 residues. Germline V gene sequence: CDR1 SGHDT, CDR2 YYEEEE.

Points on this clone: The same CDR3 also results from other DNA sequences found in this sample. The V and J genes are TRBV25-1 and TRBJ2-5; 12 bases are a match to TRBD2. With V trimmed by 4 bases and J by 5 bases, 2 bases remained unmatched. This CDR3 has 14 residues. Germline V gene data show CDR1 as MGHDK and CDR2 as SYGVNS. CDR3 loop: CASSALAGGETQYF. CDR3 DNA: TGTGCCAGCAGTGCACTAGCGGGAGGCGAGACCCAGTACTTC.

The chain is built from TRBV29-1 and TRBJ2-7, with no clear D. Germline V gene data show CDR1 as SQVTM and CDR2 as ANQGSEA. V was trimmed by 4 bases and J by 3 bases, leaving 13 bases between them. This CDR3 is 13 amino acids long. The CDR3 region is CSVVDGYNYEQYF. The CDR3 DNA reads TGCAGCGTTGTTGACGGATACAACTACGAGCAGTACTTC.

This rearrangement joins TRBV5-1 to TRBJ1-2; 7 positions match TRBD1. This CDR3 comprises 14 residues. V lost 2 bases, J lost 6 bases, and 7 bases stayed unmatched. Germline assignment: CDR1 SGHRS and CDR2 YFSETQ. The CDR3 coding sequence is TGCGCCAGCAGCTTCAACAGGGGAGAAGATGGCTACACCTTC. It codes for CASSFNRGEDGYTF.

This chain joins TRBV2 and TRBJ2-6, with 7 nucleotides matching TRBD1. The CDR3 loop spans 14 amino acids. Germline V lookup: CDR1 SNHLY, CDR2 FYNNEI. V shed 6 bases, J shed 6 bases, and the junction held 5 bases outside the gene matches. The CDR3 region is CASSLEGAANVLTF. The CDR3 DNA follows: TGTGCCAGCAGCCTCGAGGGGGCGGCCAACGTCCTGACTTTC. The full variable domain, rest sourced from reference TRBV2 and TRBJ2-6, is EPEVTQTPSHQVTQMGQEVILRCVPISNHLYFYWYRQILGQKVEFLVSFYNNEISEKSEIFDDQFSVERPDGSNFTLKIRSTKLEDSAMYFCASSLEGAANVLTFGAGSRLTVL.

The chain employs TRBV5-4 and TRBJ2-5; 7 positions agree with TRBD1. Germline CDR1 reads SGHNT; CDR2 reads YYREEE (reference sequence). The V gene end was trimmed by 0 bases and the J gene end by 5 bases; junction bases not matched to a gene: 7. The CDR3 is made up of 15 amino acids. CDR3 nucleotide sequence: TGTGCCAGCAGCTTGGTACAGGGGAGTGGGGAGACCCAGTACTTC. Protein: CASSLVQGSGETQYF.

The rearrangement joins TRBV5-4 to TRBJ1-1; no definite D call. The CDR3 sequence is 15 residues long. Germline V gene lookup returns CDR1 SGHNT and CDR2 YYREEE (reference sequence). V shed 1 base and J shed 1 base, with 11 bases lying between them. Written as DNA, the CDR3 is TGTGCCAGCAGCTTGTTGCGGCCCCAGAACACTGAAGCTTTCTTT. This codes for CASSLLRPQNTEAFF. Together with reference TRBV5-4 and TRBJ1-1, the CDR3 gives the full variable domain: ETGVTQSPTHLIKTRGQQVTLRCSSQSGHNTVSWYQQALGQGPQFIFQYYREEENGRGNFPPRFSGLQFPNYSSELNVNALELDDSALYLCASSLLRPQNTEAFFGQGTRLTVV.

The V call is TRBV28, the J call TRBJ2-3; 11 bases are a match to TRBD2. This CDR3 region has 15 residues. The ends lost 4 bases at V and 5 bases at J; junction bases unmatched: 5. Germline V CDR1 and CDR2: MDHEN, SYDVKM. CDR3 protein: CASSSAGTSGDTQYF. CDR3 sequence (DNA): TGTGCCAGCAGTTCAGCCGGGACTAGCGGAGATACGCAGTATTTT.

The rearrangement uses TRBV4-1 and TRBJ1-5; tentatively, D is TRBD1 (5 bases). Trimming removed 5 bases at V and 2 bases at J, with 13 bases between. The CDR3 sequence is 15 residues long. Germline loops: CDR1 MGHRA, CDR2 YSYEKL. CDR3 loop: CASSGGGPGNQPQHF. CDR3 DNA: TGCGCCAGCAGCGGTGGGGGTCCGGGCAATCAGCCCCAGCATTTT.

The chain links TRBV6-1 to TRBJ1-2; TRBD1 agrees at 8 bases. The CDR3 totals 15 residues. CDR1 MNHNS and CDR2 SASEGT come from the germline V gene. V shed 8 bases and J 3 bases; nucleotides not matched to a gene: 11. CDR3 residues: CASRATGGDDYGYTF. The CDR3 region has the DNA TGTGCCAGCCGAGCTACAGGGGGAGATGACTATGGCTACACCTTC.

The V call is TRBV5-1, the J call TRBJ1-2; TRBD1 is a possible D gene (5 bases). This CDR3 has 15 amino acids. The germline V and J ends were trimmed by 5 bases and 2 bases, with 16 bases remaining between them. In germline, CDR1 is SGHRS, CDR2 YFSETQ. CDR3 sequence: CASRTPGPINYGYTF. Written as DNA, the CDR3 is TGCGCCAGCAGAACGCCGGGACCGATAAACTATGGCTACACCTTC. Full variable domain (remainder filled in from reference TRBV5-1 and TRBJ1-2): KAGVTQTPRYLIKTRGQQVTLSCSPISGHRSVSWYQQTPGQGLQFLFEYFSETQRNKGNFPGRFSGRQFSNSRSEMNVSTLELGDSALYLCASRTPGPINYGYTFGSGTRLTVV.

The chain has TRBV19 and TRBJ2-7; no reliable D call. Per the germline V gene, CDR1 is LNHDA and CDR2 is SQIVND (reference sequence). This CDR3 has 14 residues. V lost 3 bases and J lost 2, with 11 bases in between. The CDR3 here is CASSMDPRAYEQYF. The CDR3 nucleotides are TGTGCCAGTAGTATGGACCCGCGAGCCTACGAGCAGTACTTC.

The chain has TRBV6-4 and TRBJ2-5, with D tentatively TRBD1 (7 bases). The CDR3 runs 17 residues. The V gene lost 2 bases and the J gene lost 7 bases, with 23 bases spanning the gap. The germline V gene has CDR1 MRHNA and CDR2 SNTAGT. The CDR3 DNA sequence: TGTGCCAGCAGTGACCCAAACCCGGGACTCGCAGGGGGGACCCAGTACTTC. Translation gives CASSDPNPGLAGGTQYF.

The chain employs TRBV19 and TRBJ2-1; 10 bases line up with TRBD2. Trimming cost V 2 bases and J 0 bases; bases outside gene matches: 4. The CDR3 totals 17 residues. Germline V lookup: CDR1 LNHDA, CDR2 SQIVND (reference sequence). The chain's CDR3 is CASSITSGRVSYNEQFF. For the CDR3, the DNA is TGTGCCAGTAGTATAACCAGCGGGAGGGTCTCCTACAATGAGCAGTTCTTC.